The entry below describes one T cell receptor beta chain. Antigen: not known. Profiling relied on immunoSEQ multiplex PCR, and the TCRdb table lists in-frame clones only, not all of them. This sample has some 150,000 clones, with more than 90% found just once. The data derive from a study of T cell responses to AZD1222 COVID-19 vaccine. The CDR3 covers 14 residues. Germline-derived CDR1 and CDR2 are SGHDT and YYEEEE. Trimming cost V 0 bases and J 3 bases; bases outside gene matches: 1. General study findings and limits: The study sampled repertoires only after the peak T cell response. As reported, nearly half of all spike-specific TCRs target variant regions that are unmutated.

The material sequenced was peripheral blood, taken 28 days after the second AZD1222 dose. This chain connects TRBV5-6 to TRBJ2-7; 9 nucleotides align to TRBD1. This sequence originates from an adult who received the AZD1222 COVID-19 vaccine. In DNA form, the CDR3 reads TGTGCCAGCAGCTTGGACAGGGGGCACTACGAGCAGTACTTC. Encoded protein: CASSLDRGHYEQYF. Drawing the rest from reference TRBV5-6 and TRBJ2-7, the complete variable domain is DAGVTQSPTHLIKTRGQQVTLRCSPKSGHDTVSWYQQALGQGPQFIFQYYEEEERQRGNFPDRFSGHQFPNYSSELNVNALLLGDSALYLCASSLDRGHYEQYFGPGTRLTVT.